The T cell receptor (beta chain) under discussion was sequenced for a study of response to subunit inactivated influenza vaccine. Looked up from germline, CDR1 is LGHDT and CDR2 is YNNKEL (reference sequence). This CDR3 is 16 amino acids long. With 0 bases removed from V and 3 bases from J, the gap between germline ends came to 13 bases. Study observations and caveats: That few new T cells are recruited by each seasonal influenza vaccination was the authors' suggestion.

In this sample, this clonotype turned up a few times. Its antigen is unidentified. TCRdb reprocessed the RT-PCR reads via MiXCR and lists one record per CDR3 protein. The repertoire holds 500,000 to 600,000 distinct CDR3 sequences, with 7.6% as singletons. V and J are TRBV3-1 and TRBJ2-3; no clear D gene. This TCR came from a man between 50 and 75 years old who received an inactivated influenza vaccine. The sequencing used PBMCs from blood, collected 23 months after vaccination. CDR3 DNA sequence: TGTGCCAGCAGCCAAGAAAACCTGCTCGGTACAGATACGCAGTATTTT. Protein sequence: CASSQENLLGTDTQYF.